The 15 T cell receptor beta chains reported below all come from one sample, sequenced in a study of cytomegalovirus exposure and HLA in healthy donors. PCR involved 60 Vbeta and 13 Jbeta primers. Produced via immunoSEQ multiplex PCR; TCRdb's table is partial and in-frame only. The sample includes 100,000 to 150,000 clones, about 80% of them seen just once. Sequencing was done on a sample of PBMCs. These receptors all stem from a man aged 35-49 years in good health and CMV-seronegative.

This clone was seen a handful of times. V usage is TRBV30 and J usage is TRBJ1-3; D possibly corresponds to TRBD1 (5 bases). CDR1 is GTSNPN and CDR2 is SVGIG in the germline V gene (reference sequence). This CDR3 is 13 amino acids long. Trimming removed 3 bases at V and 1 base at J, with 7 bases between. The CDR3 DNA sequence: TGTGCCTGGAGCCAGGGTTCTGGAAACACCATATATTTT. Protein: CAWSQGSGNTIYF.

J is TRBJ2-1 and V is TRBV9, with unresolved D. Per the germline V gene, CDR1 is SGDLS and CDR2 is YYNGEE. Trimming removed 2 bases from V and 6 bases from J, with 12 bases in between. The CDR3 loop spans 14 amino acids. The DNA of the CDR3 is TGTGCCAGCAGCGTGGGTTGGCGGTCCAATGAGCAGTTCTTC. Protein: CASSVGWRSNEQFF.

CDR3 DNA: TGTGCCAGCAGTAGCACAGGGGGCGCGATGTACTTC. Residues: CASSSTGGAMYF. The V call is TRBV7-9, the J call TRBJ2-7, with 9 bases aligning to TRBD1. The CDR3 consists of 12 residues. The V gene end was trimmed by 6 bases and the J gene end by 12 bases; junction bases not matched to a gene: 9. Germline CDR1 SEHNR, CDR2 FQNEAQ (reference sequence). The complete variable domain, with remaining parts taken from reference TRBV7-9 and TRBJ2-7, reads DTGVSQNPRHKITKRGQNVTFRCDPISEHNRLYWYRQTLGQGPEFLTYFQNEAQLEKSRLLSDRFSAERPKGSFSTLEIQRTEQGDSAMYLCASSSTGGAMYFGPGTRLTVT.

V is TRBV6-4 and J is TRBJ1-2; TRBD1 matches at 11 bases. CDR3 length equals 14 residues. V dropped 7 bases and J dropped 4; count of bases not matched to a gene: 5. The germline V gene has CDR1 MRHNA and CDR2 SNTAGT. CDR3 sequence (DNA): TGTGCCAGCAAGTTGGACAGGGGGCTCTATGGCTACACCTTC. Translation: CASKLDRGLYGYTF.

The CDR3 reads CASSWGGGADEQYF. In DNA form, the CDR3 reads TGCGCCAGCAGCTGGGGAGGGGGGGCCGACGAGCAGTACTTC. This rearrangement joins TRBV5-1 to TRBJ2-7, with TRBD2 as a possible D gene (7 bases). Looked up from germline, CDR1 is SGHRS and CDR2 is YFSETQ. The germline V and J ends were trimmed by 3 bases and 5 bases, with 15 bases remaining between them. The CDR3 totals 14 residues.

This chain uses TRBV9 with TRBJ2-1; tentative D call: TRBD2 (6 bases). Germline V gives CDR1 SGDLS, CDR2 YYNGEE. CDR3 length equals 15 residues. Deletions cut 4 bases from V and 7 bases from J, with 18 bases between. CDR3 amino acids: CASSTGGLALNEQFF. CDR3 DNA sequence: TGTGCCAGCAGCACAGGCGGGCTAGCGCTAAATGAGCAGTTCTTC.

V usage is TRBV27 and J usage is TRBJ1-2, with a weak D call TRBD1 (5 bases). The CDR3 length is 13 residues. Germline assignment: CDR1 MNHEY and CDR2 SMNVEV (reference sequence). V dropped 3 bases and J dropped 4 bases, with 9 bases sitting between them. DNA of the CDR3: TGTGCCAGCAGTTTGTGGGGGGGCTATGGCTACACCTTC. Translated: CASSLWGGYGYTF.

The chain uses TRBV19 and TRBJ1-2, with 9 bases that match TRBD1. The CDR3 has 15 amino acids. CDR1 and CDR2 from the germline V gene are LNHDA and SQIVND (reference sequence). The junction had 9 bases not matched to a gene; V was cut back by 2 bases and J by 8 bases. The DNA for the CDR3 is TGTGCCAGTAGTATATGGACAGGGGAACCAGTAGGCTACACCTTC. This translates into CASSIWTGEPVGYTF.

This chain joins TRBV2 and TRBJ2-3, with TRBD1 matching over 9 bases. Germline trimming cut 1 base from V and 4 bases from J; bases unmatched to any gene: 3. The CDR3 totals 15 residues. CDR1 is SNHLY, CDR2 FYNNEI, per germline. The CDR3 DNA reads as TGTGCCAGCAGTGAAGAGCGACAGGGGGCAGATACGCAGTATTTT. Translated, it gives CASSEERQGADTQYF. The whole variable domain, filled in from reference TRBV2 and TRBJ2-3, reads EPEVTQTPSHQVTQMGQEVILRCVPISNHLYFYWYRQILGQKVEFLVSFYNNEISEKSEIFDDQFSVERPDGSNFTLKIRSTKLEDSAMYFCASSEERQGADTQYFGPGTRLTVL.

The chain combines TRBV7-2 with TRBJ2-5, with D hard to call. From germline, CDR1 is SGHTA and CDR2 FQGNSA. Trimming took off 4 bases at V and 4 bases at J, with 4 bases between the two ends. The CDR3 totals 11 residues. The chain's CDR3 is CASSSLETQYF. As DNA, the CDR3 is TGTGCCAGCAGCTCCCTAGAGACCCAGTACTTC.

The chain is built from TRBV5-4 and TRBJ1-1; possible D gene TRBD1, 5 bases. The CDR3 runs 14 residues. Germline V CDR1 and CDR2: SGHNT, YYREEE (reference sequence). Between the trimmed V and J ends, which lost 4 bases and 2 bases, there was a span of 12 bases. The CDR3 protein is CASSPAGGNTEAFF. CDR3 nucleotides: TGTGCCAGCAGCCCCGCCGGGGGAAACACTGAAGCTTTCTTT.

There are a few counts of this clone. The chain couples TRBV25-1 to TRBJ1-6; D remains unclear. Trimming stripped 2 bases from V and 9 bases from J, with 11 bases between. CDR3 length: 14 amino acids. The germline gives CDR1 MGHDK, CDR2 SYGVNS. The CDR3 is CASSEIVGSSPLHF. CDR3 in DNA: TGTGCCAGCAGTGAAATAGTTGGGAGTTCACCCCTCCACTTT.

The CDR3 coding sequence is TGTGCCAGCAGCCGGGACACCCCAGGTTGGGTCGAGCAGTTCTTC. Amino acids: CASSRDTPGWVEQFF. The chain links TRBV6-5 to TRBJ2-1, with a weak D call TRBD1 (6 bases). V gave up 6 bases and J gave up 10 bases, with 22 bases separating them. CDR3 length equals 15 residues. Germline values: CDR1 MNHEY, CDR2 SVGAGI.

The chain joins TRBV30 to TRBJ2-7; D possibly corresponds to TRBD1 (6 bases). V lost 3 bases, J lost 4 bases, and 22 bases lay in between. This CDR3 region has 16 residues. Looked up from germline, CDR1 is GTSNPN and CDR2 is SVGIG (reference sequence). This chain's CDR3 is CAWRPLPGTRSYEQYF. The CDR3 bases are TGTGCCTGGAGACCTCTTCCCGGGACAAGGAGTTACGAGCAGTACTTC. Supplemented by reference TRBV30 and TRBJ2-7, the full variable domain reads SQTIHQWPATLVQPVGSPLSLECTVEGTSNPNLYWYRQAAGRGLQLLFYSVGIGQISSEVPQNLSASRPQDRQFILSSKKLLLSDSGFYLCAWRPLPGTRSYEQYFGPGTRLTVT.

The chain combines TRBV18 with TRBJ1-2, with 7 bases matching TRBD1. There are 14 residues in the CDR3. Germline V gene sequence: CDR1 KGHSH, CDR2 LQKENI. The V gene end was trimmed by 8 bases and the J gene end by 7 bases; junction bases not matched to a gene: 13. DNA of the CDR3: TGTGCCAGCGCGTTGGACAGGCAGTTCTCTGGCTACACCTTC. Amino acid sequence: CASALDRQFSGYTF.